The 2 T cell receptor beta chains given below trace back to one sample, sequenced in a study of blood T cell repertoires in COVID-19. Measured with immunoSEQ multiplex PCR; TCRdb has only the in-frame clones, and not every one. The top ten clones hold about 31% of a sample with about 63,000 clones, about 80% of them seen once. The material sequenced was peripheral blood. The receptors here all came from a human donor in a cohort sampled during active COVID-19.

This clone appeared once. The chain uses TRBV5-6 and TRBJ2-7; 9 bases line up with TRBD1. Germline V lookup: CDR1 SGHDT, CDR2 YYEEEE. The CDR3 is 13 amino acids. V was pared by 4 bases and J by 5 bases, with 4 bases of the junction left unmatched. As DNA, the CDR3 is TGTGCCAGCAGCCCGACAGGGGGGGACGAGCAGTACTTC. Protein product: CASSPTGGDEQYF.

The chain recombines TRBV12-3 or TRBV12-4 with TRBJ2-2; D is ambiguous. CDR3 length: 13 residues. V lost 0 bases and J lost 6, with 5 bases in between. This CDR3 is CASSLARSGELFF. CDR3 coding DNA: TGTGCCAGCAGTTTAGCGCGGTCCGGGGAGCTGTTTTTT.